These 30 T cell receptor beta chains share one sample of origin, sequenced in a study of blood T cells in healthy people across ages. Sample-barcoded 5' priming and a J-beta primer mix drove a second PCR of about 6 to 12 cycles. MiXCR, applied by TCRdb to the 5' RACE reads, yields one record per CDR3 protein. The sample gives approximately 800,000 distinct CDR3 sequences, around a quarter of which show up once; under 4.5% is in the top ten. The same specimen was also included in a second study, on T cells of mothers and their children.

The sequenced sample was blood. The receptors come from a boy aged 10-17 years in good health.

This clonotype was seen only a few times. The CDR3 here is CARPGGLSDYEQYF. CDR3 nucleotide sequence: TGTGCCAGGCCAGGGGGGCTTTCCGATTACGAGCAGTACTTC. This chain links TRBV25-1 with TRBJ2-5; possible D gene TRBD1, 7 bases. The DNA end favors TRBJ2-7, so the J call may be wrong. There are 14 residues in the CDR3. CDR1 and CDR2 from the germline V gene are MGHDK and SYGVNS.

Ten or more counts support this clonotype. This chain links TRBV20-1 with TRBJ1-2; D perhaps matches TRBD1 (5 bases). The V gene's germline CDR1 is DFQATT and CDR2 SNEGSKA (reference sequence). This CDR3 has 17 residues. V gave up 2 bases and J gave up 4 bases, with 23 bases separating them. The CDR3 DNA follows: TGCAGTGCTAGAACCGAGGGGTTTCTGGGGCTTGGCTATGGCTACACCTTC. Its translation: CSARTEGFLGLGYGYTF.

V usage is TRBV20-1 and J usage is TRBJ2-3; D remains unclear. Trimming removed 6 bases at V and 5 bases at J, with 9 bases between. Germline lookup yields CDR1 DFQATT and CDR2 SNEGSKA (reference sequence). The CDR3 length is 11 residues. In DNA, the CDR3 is TGCAGTGCCACTTTCCGAGATACGCAGTATTTT. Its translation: CSATFRDTQYF.

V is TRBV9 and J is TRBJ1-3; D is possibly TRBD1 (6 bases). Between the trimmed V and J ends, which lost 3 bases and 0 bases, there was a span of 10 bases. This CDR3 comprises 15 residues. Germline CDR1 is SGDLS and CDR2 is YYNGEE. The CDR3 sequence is CASSGTAGSGNTIYF. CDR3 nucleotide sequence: TGTGCCAGCAGCGGGACAGCGGGCTCTGGAAACACCATATATTTT.

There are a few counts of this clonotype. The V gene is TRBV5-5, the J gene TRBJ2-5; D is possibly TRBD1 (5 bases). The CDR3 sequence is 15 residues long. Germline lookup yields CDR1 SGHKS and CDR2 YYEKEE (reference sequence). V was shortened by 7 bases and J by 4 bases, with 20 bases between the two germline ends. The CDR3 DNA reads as TGTGCCAGCCTCCTGGGGCAGGGAAAGGGAGAGACCCAGTACTTC. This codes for CASLLGQGKGETQYF.

This CDR3 is CASSFNDRFIYEQYF. The CDR3, as DNA: TGTGCCAGCAGTTTTAATGACCGCTTTATCTACGAGCAGTACTTC. The chain is built from TRBV28 and TRBJ2-5; D is unclear. The J call is doubtful: the DNA matches TRBJ2-7 better. CDR1 and CDR2 from the germline V gene are MDHEN and SYDVKM. The CDR3 loop spans 15 amino acids.

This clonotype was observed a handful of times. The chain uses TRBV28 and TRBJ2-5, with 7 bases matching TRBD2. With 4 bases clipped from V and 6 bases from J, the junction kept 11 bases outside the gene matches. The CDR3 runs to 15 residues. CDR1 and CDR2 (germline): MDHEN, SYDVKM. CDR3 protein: CASSSPAGGGKTQYF. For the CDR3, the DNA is TGTGCCAGCAGTTCCCCGGCTGGGGGGGGGAAGACCCAGTACTTC.

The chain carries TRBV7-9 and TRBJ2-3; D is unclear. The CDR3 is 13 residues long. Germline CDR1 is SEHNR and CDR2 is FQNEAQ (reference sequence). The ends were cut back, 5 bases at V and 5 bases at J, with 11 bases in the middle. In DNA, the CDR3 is TGTGCCAGCAGCGCCCTGGTTGGAGATACGCAGTATTTT. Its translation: CASSALVGDTQYF.

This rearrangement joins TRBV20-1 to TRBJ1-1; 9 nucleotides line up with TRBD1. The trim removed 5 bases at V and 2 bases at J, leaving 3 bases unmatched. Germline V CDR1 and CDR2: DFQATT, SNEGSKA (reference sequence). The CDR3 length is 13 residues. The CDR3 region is CSAHRGPNTEAFF. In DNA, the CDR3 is TGCAGTGCTCACAGGGGGCCTAACACTGAAGCTTTCTTT.

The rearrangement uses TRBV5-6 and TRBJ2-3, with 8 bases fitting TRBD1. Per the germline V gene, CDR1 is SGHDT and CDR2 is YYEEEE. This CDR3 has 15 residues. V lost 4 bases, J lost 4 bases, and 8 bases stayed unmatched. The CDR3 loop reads CASSVRDRRADTQYF. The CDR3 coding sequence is TGTGCCAGCAGCGTCCGGGACAGGAGGGCAGATACGCAGTATTTT.

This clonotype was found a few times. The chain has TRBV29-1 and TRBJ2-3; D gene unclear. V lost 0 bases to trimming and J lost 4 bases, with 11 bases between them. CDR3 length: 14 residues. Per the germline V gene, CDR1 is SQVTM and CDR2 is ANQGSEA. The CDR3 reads CSVEDPGSSDTQYF. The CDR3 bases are TGCAGCGTTGAAGATCCGGGCAGTTCAGATACGCAGTATTTT.

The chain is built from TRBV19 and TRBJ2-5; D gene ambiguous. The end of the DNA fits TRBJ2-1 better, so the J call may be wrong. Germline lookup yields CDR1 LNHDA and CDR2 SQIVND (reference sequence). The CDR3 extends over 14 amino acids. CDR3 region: CASSPTNVGNEQFF. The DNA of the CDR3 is TGTGCCAGTAGTCCCACAAACGTTGGAAATGAGCAGTTCTTC.

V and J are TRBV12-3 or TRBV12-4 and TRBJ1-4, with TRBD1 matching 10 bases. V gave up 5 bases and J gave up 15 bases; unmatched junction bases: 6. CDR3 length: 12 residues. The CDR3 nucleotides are TGTGCCAGCAGTCGACAGGGGGCTCAGGTGTTTTTT. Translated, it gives CASSRQGAQVFF.

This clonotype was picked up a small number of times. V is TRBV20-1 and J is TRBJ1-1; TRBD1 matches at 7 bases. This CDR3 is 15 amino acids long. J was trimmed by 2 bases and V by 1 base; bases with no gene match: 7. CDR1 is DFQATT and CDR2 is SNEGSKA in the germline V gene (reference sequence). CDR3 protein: CSARAGTAFNTEAFF. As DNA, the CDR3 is TGCAGTGCTAGAGCCGGGACAGCCTTTAACACTGAAGCTTTCTTT.

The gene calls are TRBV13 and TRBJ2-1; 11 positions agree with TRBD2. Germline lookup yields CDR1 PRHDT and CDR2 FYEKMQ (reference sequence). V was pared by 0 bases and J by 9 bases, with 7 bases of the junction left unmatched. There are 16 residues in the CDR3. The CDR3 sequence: CASSLGGSGRASEQFF. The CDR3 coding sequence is TGTGCCAGCAGCTTAGGGGGTAGCGGGAGGGCCTCTGAGCAGTTCTTC.

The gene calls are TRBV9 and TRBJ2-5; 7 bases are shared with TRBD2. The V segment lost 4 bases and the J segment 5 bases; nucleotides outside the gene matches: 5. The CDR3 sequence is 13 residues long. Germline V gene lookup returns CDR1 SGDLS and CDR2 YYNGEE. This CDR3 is CASSREVYETQYF. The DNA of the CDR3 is TGTGCCAGCAGCCGGGAGGTTTATGAGACCCAGTACTTC.

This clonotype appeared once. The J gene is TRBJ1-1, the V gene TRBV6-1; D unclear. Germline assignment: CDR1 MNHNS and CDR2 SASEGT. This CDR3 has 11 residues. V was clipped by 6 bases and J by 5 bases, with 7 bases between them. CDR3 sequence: CASSSETEAFF. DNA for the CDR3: TGTGCCAGCAGCTCGGAAACTGAAGCTTTCTTT.

CDR3 in amino acids: CASSFWDLKETQYF. The CDR3 nucleotides are TGCGCCAGCAGCTTCTGGGACTTGAAAGAGACCCAGTACTTC. The V gene is TRBV5-1, the J gene TRBJ2-5, with D perhaps matching TRBD2 (6 bases). Germline CDR1 SGHRS, CDR2 YFSETQ. The germline V and J ends were trimmed by 2 bases and 3 bases, with 11 bases remaining between them. The CDR3 is made up of 14 amino acids.

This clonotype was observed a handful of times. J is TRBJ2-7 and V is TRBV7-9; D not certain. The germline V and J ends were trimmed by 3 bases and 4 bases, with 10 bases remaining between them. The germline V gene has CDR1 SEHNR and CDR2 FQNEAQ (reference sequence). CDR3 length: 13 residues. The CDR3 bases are TGTGCCAGCAGCTTTATACAGAAATACGAGCAGTACTTC. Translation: CASSFIQKYEQYF.

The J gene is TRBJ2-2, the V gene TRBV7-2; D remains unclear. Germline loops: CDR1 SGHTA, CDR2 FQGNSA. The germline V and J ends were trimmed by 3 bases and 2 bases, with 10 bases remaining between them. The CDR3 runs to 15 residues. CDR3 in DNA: TGTGCCAGCAGCTTCGCGGCCCAAAACACCGGGGAGCTGTTTTTT. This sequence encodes CASSFAAQNTGELFF.

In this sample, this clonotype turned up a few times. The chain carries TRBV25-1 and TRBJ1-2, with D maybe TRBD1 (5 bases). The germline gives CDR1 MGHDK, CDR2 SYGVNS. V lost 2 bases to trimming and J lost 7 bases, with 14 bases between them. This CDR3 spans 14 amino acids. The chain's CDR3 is CASSEGAGTSGYTF. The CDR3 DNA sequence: TGTGCCAGCAGTGAAGGGGCAGGGACGTCTGGCTACACCTTC.

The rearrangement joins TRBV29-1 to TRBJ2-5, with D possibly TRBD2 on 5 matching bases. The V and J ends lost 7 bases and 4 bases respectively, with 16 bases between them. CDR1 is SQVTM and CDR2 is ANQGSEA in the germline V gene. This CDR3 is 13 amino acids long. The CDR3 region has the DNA TGCAGCGACGTGCGAGGGCTCCGAGAGACCCAGTACTTC. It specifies CSDVRGLRETQYF.

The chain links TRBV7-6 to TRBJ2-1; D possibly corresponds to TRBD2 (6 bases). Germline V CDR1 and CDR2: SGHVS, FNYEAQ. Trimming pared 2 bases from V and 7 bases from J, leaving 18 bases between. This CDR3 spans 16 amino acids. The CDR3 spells CASSLNTGGPLNEQFF. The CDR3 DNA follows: TGTGCCAGCAGCTTAAATACCGGGGGACCCCTTAATGAGCAGTTCTTC.

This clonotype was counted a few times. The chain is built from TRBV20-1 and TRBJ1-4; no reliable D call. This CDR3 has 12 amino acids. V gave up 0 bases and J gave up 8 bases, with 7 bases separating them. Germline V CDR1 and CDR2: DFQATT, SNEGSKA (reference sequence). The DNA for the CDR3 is TGCAGTGCTAGAGATCCGGAGGAAAAACTGTTTTTT. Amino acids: CSARDPEEKLFF.

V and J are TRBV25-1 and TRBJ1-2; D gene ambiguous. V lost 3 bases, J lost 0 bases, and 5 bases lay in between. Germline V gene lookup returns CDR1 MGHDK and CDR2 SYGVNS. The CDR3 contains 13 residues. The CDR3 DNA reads TGTGCCAGCAGTGATTGGTCTAACTATGGCTACACCTTC. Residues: CASSDWSNYGYTF.

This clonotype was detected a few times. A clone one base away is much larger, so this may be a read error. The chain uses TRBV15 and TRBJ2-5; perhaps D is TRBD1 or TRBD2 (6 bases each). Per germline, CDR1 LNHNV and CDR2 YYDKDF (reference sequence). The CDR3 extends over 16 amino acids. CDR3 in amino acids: CATSRVGRRGQESQYF. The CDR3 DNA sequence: TGTGCCACCAGCAGAGTTGGAAGGCGGGGACAAGAGTCCCAGTACTTC.

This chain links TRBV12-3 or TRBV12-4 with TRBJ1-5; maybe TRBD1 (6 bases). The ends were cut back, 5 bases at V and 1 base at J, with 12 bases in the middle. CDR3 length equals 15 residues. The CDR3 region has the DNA TGTGCCAGCAGTGAGACAGGCACCAGCAATCAGCCCCAGCATTTT. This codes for CASSETGTSNQPQHF.

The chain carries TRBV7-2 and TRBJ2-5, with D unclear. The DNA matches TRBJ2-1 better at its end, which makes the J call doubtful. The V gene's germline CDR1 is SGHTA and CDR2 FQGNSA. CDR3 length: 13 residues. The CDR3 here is CASSSRNPNEQFF. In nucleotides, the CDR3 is TGTGCCAGCAGCTCACGTAACCCCAATGAGCAGTTCTTC.

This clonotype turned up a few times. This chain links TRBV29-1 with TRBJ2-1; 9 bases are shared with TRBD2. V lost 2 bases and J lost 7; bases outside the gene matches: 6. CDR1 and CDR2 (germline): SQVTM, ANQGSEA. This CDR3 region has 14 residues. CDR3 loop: CSVEILAGWNEQFF. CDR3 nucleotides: TGCAGCGTTGAAATCCTAGCGGGGTGGAATGAGCAGTTCTTC.

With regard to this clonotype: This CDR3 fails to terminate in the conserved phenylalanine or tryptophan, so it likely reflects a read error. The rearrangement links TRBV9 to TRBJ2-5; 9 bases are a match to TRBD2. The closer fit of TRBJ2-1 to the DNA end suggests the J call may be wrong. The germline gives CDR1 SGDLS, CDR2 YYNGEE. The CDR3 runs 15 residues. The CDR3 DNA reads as TGTGCCAGCAGCGTAGGGGCTAGCGGGGACAATGAGCAGTTCCTC. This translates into CASSVGASGDNEQFL.